This TCR beta chain emerged from a study of T cell responses to AZD1222 COVID-19 vaccine. Looking at the study overall: Second doses were pooled across both intervals (about 4 or about 12 weeks).

The protocol was immunoSEQ multiplex PCR, while the TCRdb copy is restricted to in-frame clones and leaves out a portion. This table holds 200,000 or so clones, over 80% found once. This clone came up once. This TCR was recovered from an adult in good health. The sample consisted of peripheral blood, taken on day 0 of AZD1222 vaccination.

CDR3 loop: CASSHGNTLTGELFF. Here the CDR3 DNA reads TGCGCCAGCAGTCATGGGAACACTCTCACCGGGGAGCTGTTTTTT. The chain combines TRBV5-1 with TRBJ2-2; D is ambiguous. Looked up from germline, CDR1 is SGHRS and CDR2 is YFSETQ. The CDR3 sequence is 15 residues long. V lost 5 bases, J lost 4 bases, and 15 bases lay in between.